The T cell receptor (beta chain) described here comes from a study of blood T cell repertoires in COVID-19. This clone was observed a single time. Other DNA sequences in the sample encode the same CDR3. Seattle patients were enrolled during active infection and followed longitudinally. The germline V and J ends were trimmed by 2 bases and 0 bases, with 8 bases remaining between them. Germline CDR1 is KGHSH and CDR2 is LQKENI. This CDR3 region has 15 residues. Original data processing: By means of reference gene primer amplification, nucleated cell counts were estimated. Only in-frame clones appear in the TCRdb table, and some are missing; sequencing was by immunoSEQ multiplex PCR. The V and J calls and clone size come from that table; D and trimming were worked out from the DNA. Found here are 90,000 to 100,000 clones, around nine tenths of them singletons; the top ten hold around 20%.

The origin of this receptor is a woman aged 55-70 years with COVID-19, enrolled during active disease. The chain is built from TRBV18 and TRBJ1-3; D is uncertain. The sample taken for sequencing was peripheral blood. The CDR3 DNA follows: TGTGCCAGCTCACCAGGGCAGAACTCTGGAAACACCATATATTTT. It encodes CASSPGQNSGNTIYF.